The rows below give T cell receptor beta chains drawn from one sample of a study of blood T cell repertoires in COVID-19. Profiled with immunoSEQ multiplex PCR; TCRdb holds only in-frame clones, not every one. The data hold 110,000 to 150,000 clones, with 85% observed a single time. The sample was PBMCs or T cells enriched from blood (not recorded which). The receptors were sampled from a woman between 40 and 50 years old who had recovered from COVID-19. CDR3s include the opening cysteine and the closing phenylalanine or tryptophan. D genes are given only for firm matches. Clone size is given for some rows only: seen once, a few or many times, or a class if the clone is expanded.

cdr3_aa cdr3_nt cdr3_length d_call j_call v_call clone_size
CASSIVAGGGTDTQYF TGTGCCAGTAGTATAGTTGCGGGGGGGGGCACAGATACGCAGTATTTT 16 TRBD2 TRBJ2-3 TRBV19 NA
CATSDSAGQGISQPQHF TGTGCCACCAGTGATTCCGCGGGACAGGGCATCAGCCAGCCCCAGCATTTT 17 TRBD1 TRBJ1-5 TRBV24-1 NA
CATSRDGLAGGVYNEQFF TGTGCCACCAGCAGAGATGGGCTAGCGGGAGGGGTCTACAATGAGCAGTTCTTC 18 TRBD2 TRBJ2-1 TRBV15 once
CASSSKGVSTYNEQFF TGTGCCAGCAGTTCAAAAGGGGTTAGTACCTACAATGAGCAGTTCTTC 16 NA TRBJ2-1 TRBV27 NA
CASSPTGGDSPLHF TGTGCCAGTAGTCCCACAGGGGGGGATTCACCCCTCCACTTT 14 TRBD1 TRBJ1-6 TRBV19 NA
CSVTSGRVAEQYF TGCAGCGTGACTAGCGGGAGGGTTGCCGAGCAGTACTTC 13 TRBD2 TRBJ2-7 TRBV29-1 once
CASRVAENYGYTF TGTGCCAGCAGAGTTGCGGAAAACTATGGCTACACCTTC 13 NA TRBJ1-2 TRBV5-5 NA
CSVEVRGQPYGYTF TGCAGCGTTGAAGTCAGGGGGCAACCCTATGGCTACACCTTC 14 TRBD1 TRBJ1-2 TRBV29-1 NA
CSVNAGGVTEAFF TGCAGCGTTAACGCAGGGGGCGTCACTGAAGCTTTCTTT 13 TRBD1 TRBJ1-1 TRBV29-1 NA
CASSSAQGADTQYF TGTGCCAGCAGCTCCGCCCAGGGGGCAGATACGCAGTATTTT 14 TRBD1 TRBJ2-3 TRBV7-7 NA
CASSQDSSGRPYNEQFF TGCGCCAGCAGCCAAGATTCCAGCGGGAGACCCTACAATGAGCAGTTCTTC 17 TRBD2 TRBJ2-1 TRBV4-1 NA
CASSLIMGGGRSSGNTIYF TGTGCCAGCAGCTTAATAATGGGGGGTGGACGAAGCTCTGGAAACACCATATATTTT 19 NA TRBJ1-3 TRBV7-6 NA
CASSLEQGNSPLHF TGCGCCAGCAGCTTGGAACAGGGGAATTCACCCCTCCACTTT 14 TRBD1 TRBJ1-6 TRBV5-1 NA
CASTEALDPYYEQYF TGTGCCAGCACCGAGGCGCTCGACCCCTACTACGAGCAGTACTTC 15 NA TRBJ2-7 TRBV6-5 NA
CASSLLSAGLGSNTIYF TGTGCCAGCAGCCTCTTAAGCGCGGGGTTGGGCAGCAACACCATATATTTT 17 NA TRBJ1-3 TRBV9 NA
CASGLETSGLTTSYEQYF TGTGCTAGTGGTTTGGAAACCTCGGGACTTACCACCTCCTACGAGCAGTACTTC 18 NA TRBJ2-7 TRBV12-5 once
CASVPGTSTDTQYF TGTGCTAGCGTTCCAGGGACTAGCACAGATACGCAGTATTTT 14 NA TRBJ2-3 TRBV12-5 NA
CASTLIQGTEAFF TGTGCCAGCACCCTCATACAGGGGACTGAAGCTTTCTTT 13 TRBD1 TRBJ1-1 TRBV12-3/TRBV12-4 NA
CASTPLAGGLYNEQFF TGTGCCAGCACCCCCCTAGCGGGGGGACTTTACAATGAGCAGTTCTTC 16 TRBD2 TRBJ2-1 TRBV9 NA
CASSETSGSLSSYEQYF TGTGCCAGCAGTGAAACTAGCGGGAGTCTTTCCTCCTACGAGCAGTACTTC 17 TRBD2 TRBJ2-7 TRBV2 NA
CASSFSTWGQADNSPLHF TGTGCCAGCAGCTTCTCTACTTGGGGACAGGCCGATAATTCACCCCTCCACTTT 18 TRBD1 TRBJ1-6 TRBV13 NA
CASAADPYEQYF TGTGCCAGCGCAGCGGACCCCTACGAGCAGTACTTC 12 NA TRBJ2-7 TRBV6-6 few
CASSLGTNNYGYTF TGTGCCAGCAGCTTAGGGACTAATAACTATGGCTACACCTTC 14 NA TRBJ1-2 TRBV7-8 many
CASSLDSFEAFF TGTGCCAGCAGTCTGGACAGCTTTGAAGCTTTCTTT 12 NA TRBJ1-1 TRBV6-6 NA
CATSRDLVYSQETQYF TGTGCCACCAGCAGAGATCTGGTGTACTCCCAAGAGACCCAGTACTTC 16 NA TRBJ2-5 TRBV15 NA
CSVGSGGSYGYTF TGCAGCGTTGGTAGCGGGGGTTCATATGGCTACACCTTC 13 NA TRBJ1-2 TRBV29-1 once
CASSYSGGDNQPQHF TGTGCCAGCAGTTACTCAGGCGGCGACAATCAGCCCCAGCATTTT 15 NA TRBJ1-5 TRBV6-5 NA
CASSLRAGGNEQFF TGTGCCAGCAGCTTACGGGCAGGGGGCAATGAGCAGTTCTTC 14 TRBD1 TRBJ2-1 TRBV7-6 NA
CASSQLVTDPQHF TGTGCCAGCAGCCAGCTAGTGACAGATCCCCAGCATTTT 13 NA TRBJ1-5 TRBV4-2 NA
CAWSAGANYGYTF TGTGCCTGGTCCGCGGGGGCTAACTATGGCTACACCTTC 13 NA TRBJ1-2 TRBV30 NA
CASSPGAGVGNEQFF TGTGCCAGCTCACCGGGGGCGGGAGTAGGAAATGAGCAGTTCTTC 15 NA TRBJ2-1 TRBV18 once
CASSRGQGSNEKLFF TGCGCCAGCAGCCGCGGACAGGGTAGTAATGAAAAACTGTTTTTT 15 TRBD1 TRBJ1-4 TRBV4-1 NA
CAWTGGAVRAFF TGTGCCTGGACAGGGGGCGCGGTTCGAGCTTTCTTT 12 TRBD1 TRBJ1-1 TRBV30 NA
CASSLSSGGYNEQFF TGTGCCAGCAGTCTTTCTAGCGGGGGTTACAATGAGCAGTTCTTC 15 TRBD2 TRBJ2-1 TRBV27 NA
CASSPRLVGGGMGETQYF TGTGCCAGCAGCCCGAGACTGGTAGGAGGGGGCATGGGTGAGACCCAGTACTTC 18 NA TRBJ2-5 TRBV7-9 NA
CASSSQGAGTEAFF TGTGCCAGTAGCTCCCAGGGGGCGGGGACTGAAGCTTTCTTT 14 TRBD1 TRBJ1-1 TRBV19 NA
CASSLGTSGNTGELFF TGCGCCAGCAGTTTGGGGACTAGCGGGAACACCGGGGAGCTGTTTTTT 16 TRBD2 TRBJ2-2 TRBV5-1 many
CASSVNPTGDGSTDTQYF TGTGCCAGCAGCGTAAACCCGACAGGCGATGGTAGCACAGATACGCAGTATTTT 18 NA TRBJ2-3 TRBV9 NA
CASRFTGGLDTEAFF TGTGCCAGCAGATTCACAGGGGGATTAGACACTGAAGCTTTCTTT 15 TRBD1 TRBJ1-1 TRBV7-8 NA
CATGAPRQNEQFF TGTGCCACAGGGGCTCCCCGACAGAATGAGCAGTTCTTC 13 NA TRBJ2-1 TRBV2 NA
CASSLPRIRYGYTF TGTGCCAGCAGCTTGCCCCGTATTCGTTATGGCTACACCTTC 14 NA TRBJ1-2 TRBV5-5 once
CASSGQYSYEQYF TGTGCCAGCAGTGGACAGTACTCCTACGAGCAGTACTTC 13 NA TRBJ2-7 TRBV2 NA
CASSPDRELNEQFF TGTGCCAGCAGCCCGGACAGGGAGTTAAATGAGCAGTTCTTC 14 TRBD1 TRBJ2-1 TRBV7-8 NA
CASSVGGGEGYEQYF TGTGCCAGCAGCGTAGGCGGAGGGGAGGGCTACGAGCAGTACTTC 15 TRBD2 TRBJ2-7 TRBV9 NA
CASAPSGTAYYNEQFF TGTGCCAGCGCTCCCTCCGGGACAGCCTACTACAATGAGCAGTTCTTC 16 TRBD1 TRBJ2-1 TRBV9 NA
CASSPPGLLDEQFF TGTGCCAGCAGCCCCCCGGGACTCCTTGATGAGCAGTTCTTC 14 NA TRBJ2-1 TRBV7-9 NA
CASSQLGVGISYEQYF TGCGCCAGCAGCCAGCTGGGAGTGGGAATTTCCTACGAGCAGTACTTC 16 NA TRBJ2-7 TRBV4-1 NA
CASSQDLIQGGAYNEQFF TGTGCCAGCAGCCAAGATCTAATACAGGGGGGGGCCTACAATGAGCAGTTCTTC 18 NA TRBJ2-1 TRBV3-1/TRBV3-2 NA
CASSRRVGTGIIGELFF TGTGCCAGTAGTAGGAGGGTTGGGACTGGGATAATCGGGGAGCTGTTTTTT 17 NA TRBJ2-2 TRBV19 NA
CASSWTGRSYEQYF TGTGCCAGCAGCTGGACAGGAAGATCCTACGAGCAGTACTTC 14 TRBD1 TRBJ2-7 TRBV11-2 NA
CASSLDGQVQGQYF TGCGCCAGCAGCTTGGATGGACAGGTCCAGGGGCAGTACTTC 14 TRBD1 TRBJ2-7 TRBV5-1 NA
CASSSGTTPYNSPLHF TGTGCCAGCAGTTCCGGGACAACTCCCTATAATTCACCCCTCCACTTT 16 NA TRBJ1-6 TRBV7-9 NA